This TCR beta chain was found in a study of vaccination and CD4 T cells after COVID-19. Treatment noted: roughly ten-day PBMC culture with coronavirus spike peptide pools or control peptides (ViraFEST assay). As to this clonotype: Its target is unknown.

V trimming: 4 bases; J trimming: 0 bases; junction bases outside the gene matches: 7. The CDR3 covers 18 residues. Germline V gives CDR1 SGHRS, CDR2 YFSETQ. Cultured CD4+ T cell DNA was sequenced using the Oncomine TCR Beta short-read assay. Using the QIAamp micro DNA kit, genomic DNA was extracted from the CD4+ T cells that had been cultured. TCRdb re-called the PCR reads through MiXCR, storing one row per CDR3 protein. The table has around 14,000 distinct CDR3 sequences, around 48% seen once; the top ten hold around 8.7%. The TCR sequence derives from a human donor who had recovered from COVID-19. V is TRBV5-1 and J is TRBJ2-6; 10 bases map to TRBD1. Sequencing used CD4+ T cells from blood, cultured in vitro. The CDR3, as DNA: TGCGCCAGCAGCCTGGGGACAGGGGTCGGCTCTGGGGCCAACGTCCTGACTTTC. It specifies CASSLGTGVGSGANVLTF.